This T cell receptor beta chain was sequenced in a study of metastatic and nonmetastatic thyroid tumors. About the study: Blood and tumor or nodule tissue repertoires from malignant and benign thyroid patients were compared. The study, taken as a whole, reports: Significantly greater TCR beta diversity was reportedly found in malignant thyroid tumors than in benign nodules (in blood and tumor).

Germline values: CDR1 SQVTM, CDR2 ANQGSEA. Trimming shortened V by 1 base and J by 2 bases, and 15 bases separated the two germline ends. There are 15 residues in the CDR3. Every patient was untreated before thyroid surgery. This clone was seen repeatedly, ten times or more. Its target is unknown. As originally analysed: Clinicopathological groups differed in CDR3, with these differences serving to build a distant-metastasis classifier for papillary thyroid cancer. TCRdb re-called clones via MiXCR from the PCR reads. The V and J calls follow TCRdb's processing rather than the paper's. The table includes about 19,000 clones, approximately 16% detected once.

The source material was blood. The TCR comes from a male donor with papillary thyroid cancer or a benign thyroid nodule (not recorded which). Some clones in this sample may be carry-over from other donors' samples. The chain couples TRBV29-1 to TRBJ2-7; D might be TRBD1 (6 bases). The CDR3 is CSVEVEDRSTYEQYF. In DNA, the CDR3 is TGCAGCGTTGAAGTTGAAGACAGGTCTACCTACGAGCAGTACTTC.